This paragraph covers one T cell receptor beta chain sequence. The data were produced by immunoSEQ multiplex PCR, yet TCRdb's version contains in-frame clones alone and is incomplete. Here the sample spans tens of thousands of clones, approximately 88% being singletons. The CDR3 runs 16 residues. V lost 0 bases to trimming and J lost 2 bases, with 14 bases between them. Looked up from germline, CDR1 is SGHDT and CDR2 is YYEEEE. These data originate in a study of T cell responses to AZD1222 COVID-19 vaccine. This sequence originates from an adult in good health. J is TRBJ2-5 and V is TRBV5-6, with a tentative D call TRBD2 (6 bases). The specimen comprised peripheral blood, sampled on day 0 of AZD1222 vaccination. The CDR3: CASSLGPSVFQETQYF. The CDR3 DNA reads as TGTGCCAGCAGCTTGGGACCTAGCGTTTTTCAAGAGACCCAGTACTTC.